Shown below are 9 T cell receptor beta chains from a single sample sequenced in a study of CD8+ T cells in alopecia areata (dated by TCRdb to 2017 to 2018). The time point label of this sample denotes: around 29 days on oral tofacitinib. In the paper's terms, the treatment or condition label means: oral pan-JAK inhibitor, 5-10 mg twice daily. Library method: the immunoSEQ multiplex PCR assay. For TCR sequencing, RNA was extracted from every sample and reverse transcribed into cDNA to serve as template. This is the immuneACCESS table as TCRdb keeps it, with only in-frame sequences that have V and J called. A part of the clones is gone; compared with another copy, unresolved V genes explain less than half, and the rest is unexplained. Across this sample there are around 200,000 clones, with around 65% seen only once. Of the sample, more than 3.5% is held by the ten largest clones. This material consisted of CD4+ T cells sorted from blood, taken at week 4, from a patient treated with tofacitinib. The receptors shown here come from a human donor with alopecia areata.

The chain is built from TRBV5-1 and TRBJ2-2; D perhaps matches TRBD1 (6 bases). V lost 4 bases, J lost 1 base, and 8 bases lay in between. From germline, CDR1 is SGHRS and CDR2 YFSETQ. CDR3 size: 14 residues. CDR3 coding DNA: TGCGCCAGCAGCCCGGGACAGAACACCGGGGAGCTGTTTTTT. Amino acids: CASSPGQNTGELFF.

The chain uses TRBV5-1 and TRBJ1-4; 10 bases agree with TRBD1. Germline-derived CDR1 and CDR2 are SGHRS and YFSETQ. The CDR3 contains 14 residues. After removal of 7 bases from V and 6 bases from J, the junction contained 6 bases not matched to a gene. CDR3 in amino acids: CASRTGTGDEKLFF. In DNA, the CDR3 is TGCGCCAGCCGTACCGGGACAGGGGATGAAAAACTGTTTTTT.

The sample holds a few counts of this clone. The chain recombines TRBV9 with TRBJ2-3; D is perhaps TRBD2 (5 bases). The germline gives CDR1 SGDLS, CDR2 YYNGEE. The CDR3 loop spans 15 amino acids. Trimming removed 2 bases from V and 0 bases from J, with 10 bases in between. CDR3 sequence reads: CASSVGGVSTDTQYF. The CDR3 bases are TGTGCCAGCAGCGTCGGAGGAGTTAGCACAGATACGCAGTATTTT.

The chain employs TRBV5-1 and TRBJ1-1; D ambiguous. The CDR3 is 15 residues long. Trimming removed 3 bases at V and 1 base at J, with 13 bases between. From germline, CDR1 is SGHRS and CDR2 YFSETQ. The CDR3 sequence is CASSSGSHENTEAFF. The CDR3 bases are TGCGCCAGCAGCTCCGGGTCACATGAGAACACTGAAGCTTTCTTT. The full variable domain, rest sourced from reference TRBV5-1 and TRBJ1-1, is KAGVTQTPRYLIKTRGQQVTLSCSPISGHRSVSWYQQTPGQGLQFLFEYFSETQRNKGNFPGRFSGRQFSNSRSEMNVSTLELGDSALYLCASSSGSHENTEAFFGQGTRLTVV.

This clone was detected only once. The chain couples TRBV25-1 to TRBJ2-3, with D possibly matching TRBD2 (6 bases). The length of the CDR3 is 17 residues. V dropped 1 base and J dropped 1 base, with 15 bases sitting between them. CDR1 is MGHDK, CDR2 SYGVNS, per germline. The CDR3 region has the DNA TGTGCCAGCAGTGAATTGGGGAGGATGTCCGGCACAGATACGCAGTATTTT. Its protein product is CASSELGRMSGTDTQYF.

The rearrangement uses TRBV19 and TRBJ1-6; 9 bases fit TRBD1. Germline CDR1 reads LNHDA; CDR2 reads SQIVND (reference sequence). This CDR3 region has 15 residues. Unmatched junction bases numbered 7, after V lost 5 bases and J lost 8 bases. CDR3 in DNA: TGTGCCAGTAGTCGGAGGGGACAGGGCGATTCACCCCTCCACTTT. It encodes CASSRRGQGDSPLHF.

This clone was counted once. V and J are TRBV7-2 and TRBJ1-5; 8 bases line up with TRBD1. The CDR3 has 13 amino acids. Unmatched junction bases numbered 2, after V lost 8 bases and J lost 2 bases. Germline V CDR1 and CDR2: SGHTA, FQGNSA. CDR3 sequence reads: CASGTGGNQPQHF. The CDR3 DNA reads TGTGCCAGCGGGACAGGCGGCAATCAGCCCCAGCATTTT.

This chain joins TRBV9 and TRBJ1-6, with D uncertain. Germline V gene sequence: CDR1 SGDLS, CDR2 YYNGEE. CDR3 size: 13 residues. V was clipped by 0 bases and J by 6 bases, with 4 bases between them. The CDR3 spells CASSVAINSPLHF. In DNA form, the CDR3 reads TGTGCCAGCAGCGTAGCAATTAATTCACCCCTCCACTTT.

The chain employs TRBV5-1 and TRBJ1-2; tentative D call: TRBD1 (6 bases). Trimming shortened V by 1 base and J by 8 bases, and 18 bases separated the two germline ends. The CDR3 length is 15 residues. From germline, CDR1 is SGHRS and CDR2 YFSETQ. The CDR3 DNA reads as TGCGCCAGCAGCTTGCCTGCCCCAGGGGCGAAGGGCTACACCTTC. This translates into CASSLPAPGAKGYTF.